What follows describes a single T cell receptor beta chain. CDR3 size: 16 residues. Per germline, CDR1 MGHDK and CDR2 SYGVNS. V was shortened by 7 bases and J by 4 bases, with 20 bases between the two germline ends. This record comes from a study of blood T cell repertoires in COVID-19. Original processing methods: Amplification of reference gene primers was used by the study to estimate nucleated cell counts. The data were produced by immunoSEQ multiplex PCR, yet TCRdb's version contains in-frame clones alone and is incomplete. V, J and clone size are taken as reported in that table, and D and trimming were inferred from the DNA itself. The table records 85,000 to 130,000 clones, over 80% of them present only once.

This clonotype originated in a man aged 45-65 years with acute or convalescent COVID-19. Sequences were obtained from peripheral blood. The chain recombines TRBV25-1 with TRBJ2-1; the D gene is possibly TRBD1 (6 bases). CDR3 nucleotide sequence: TGTGCCAGCACCAGAACGGTACAGGGCCAATACAATGAGCAGTTCTTC. As protein: CASTRTVQGQYNEQFF. Using reference TRBV25-1 and TRBJ2-1 for the parts outside the CDR3, the full variable domain is EADIYQTPRYLVIGTGKKITLECSQTMGHDKMYWYQQDPGMELHLIHYSYGVNSTEKGDLSSESTVSRIRTEHFPLTLESARPSHTSQYLCASTRTVQGQYNEQFFGPGTRLTVL.